A single sample gave rise to the 7 T cell receptor beta chains below, sequenced in a study of T cell responses to AZD1222 COVID-19 vaccine. Sequenced by immunoSEQ multiplex PCR; TCRdb stores in-frame clones only, minus some. This repertoire shows around 110,000 clones, more than 75% found once; its top ten account for around 7%. The starting material was peripheral blood, obtained on day 0 of AZD1222 vaccination. The source is an adult in good health.

The chain joins TRBV2 to TRBJ1-2, with D perhaps matching TRBD1 (6 bases). Looked up from germline, CDR1 is SNHLY and CDR2 is FYNNEI. V lost 5 bases and J lost 2, with 9 bases in between. This CDR3 comprises 13 residues. The CDR3 reads CASSSGQNYGYTF. For the CDR3, the DNA is TGTGCCAGCAGTTCCGGACAGAACTATGGCTACACCTTC.

The chain joins TRBV5-1 to TRBJ1-4; D might be TRBD1 (6 bases). The length of the CDR3 is 16 residues. With 6 bases removed from V and 0 bases from J, the gap between germline ends came to 15 bases. Germline CDR1 reads SGHRS; CDR2 reads YFSETQ. The CDR3 here is CASTPGGTTTNEKLFF. In nucleotides, the CDR3 is TGCGCCAGCACCCCGGGAGGGACAACAACTAATGAAAAACTGTTTTTT.

This clone was detected a few times. J is TRBJ2-2 and V is TRBV7-8, with 8 nucleotides matching TRBD2. Per germline, CDR1 SGHVS and CDR2 FQNEAQ. V lost 3 bases, J lost 2 bases, and 5 bases stayed unmatched. CDR3 size: 16 residues. This chain's CDR3 is CASSFRSGANTGELFF. CDR3 in DNA: TGTGCCAGCAGCTTCCGTAGCGGGGCTAACACCGGGGAGCTGTTTTTT. Based on the CDR3 plus reference TRBV7-8 and TRBJ2-2, the full variable domain is GAGVSQSPRYKVAKRGQDVALRCDPISGHVSLFWYQQALGQGPEFLTYFQNEAQLDKSGLPSDRFFAERPEGSVSTLKIQRTQQEDSAVYLCASSFRSGANTGELFFGEGSRLTVL.

The J gene is TRBJ2-2, the V gene TRBV5-1; a weak D match, TRBD1 (7 bases). The germline CDR1 and CDR2 sequences are SGHRS and YFSETQ. The V and J ends lost 2 bases and 6 bases respectively, with 11 bases between them. The CDR3 extends over 14 amino acids. CDR3 region: CASSFAGGSGELFF. CDR3 coding DNA: TGCGCCAGCAGCTTCGCAGGGGGGTCCGGGGAGCTGTTTTTT.

V and J are TRBV14 and TRBJ1-1; D possibly corresponds to TRBD1 (6 bases). This CDR3 has 13 amino acids. Per the germline V gene, CDR1 is SGHDN and CDR2 is FVKESK. The V gene lost 4 bases and the J gene lost 7 bases, with 13 bases spanning the gap. The CDR3 loop reads CASSLQGTGEAFF. The DNA for the CDR3 is TGTGCCAGCAGCCTTCAGGGGACCGGTGAAGCTTTCTTT.

The chain combines TRBV9 with TRBJ2-5; TRBD1 matches 12 bases. The CDR3 extends over 16 amino acids. Per the germline V gene, CDR1 is SGDLS and CDR2 is YYNGEE. Losses at the gene ends were 3 bases for V and 4 bases for J; bases not matched to a gene: 7. The CDR3: CASSAGTGGVLETQYF. The CDR3 DNA reads as TGTGCCAGCAGCGCCGGGACAGGGGGCGTATTAGAGACCCAGTACTTC.

CDR3: CASSVLGTSSYNEQFF. The CDR3, as DNA: TGTGCCAGCAGCGTCCTTGGGACCAGCTCCTACAATGAGCAGTTCTTC. The chain couples TRBV11-2 to TRBJ2-1; TRBD1 or TRBD2 may be the D gene (5 bases each). V gave up 5 bases and J gave up 0 bases, with 14 bases separating them. The CDR3 extends over 16 amino acids. Germline CDR1 reads SGHAT; CDR2 reads FQNNGV.